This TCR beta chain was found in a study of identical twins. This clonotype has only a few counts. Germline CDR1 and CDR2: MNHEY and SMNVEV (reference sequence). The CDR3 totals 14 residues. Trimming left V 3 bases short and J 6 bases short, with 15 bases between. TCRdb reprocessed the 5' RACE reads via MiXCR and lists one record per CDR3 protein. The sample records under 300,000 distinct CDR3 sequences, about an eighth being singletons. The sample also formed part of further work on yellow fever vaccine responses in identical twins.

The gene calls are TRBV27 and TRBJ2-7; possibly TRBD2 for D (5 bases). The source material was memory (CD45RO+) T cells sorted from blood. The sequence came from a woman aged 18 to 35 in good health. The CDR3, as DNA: TGTGCCAGCAGTTTTGGTGGGAGTCTCCCCGAGCAGTACTTC. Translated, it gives CASSFGGSLPEQYF.